This record concerns one TCR beta chain sequence. This specimen comes from a study of blood T cell repertoires in COVID-19. Across the whole study: In each case, the material was cDNA or gDNA derived from T cells, B-cell-depleted T cells, or PBMCs.

V gave up 6 bases and J gave up 8 bases; unmatched junction bases: 9. Germline assignment: CDR1 MNHNY and CDR2 SVGAGI (reference sequence). The CDR3 is 13 amino acids. Sequenced by immunoSEQ multiplex PCR; TCRdb stores in-frame clones only, minus some. The sample records under 70,000 clones, just over 85% being singletons. Seattle patient enrollment occurred during active infection, with longitudinal follow-up thereafter. The TCR comes from a woman aged 60-75 years with COVID-19, enrolled during active disease. The chain recombines TRBV6-6 with TRBJ1-1; 7 nucleotides align to TRBD1. Sequences were obtained from peripheral blood. CDR3 nucleotides: TGTGCCAGCAGGCACGGGACAGCCGCCGAAGCTTTCTTT. Translating it yields CASRHGTAAEAFF.